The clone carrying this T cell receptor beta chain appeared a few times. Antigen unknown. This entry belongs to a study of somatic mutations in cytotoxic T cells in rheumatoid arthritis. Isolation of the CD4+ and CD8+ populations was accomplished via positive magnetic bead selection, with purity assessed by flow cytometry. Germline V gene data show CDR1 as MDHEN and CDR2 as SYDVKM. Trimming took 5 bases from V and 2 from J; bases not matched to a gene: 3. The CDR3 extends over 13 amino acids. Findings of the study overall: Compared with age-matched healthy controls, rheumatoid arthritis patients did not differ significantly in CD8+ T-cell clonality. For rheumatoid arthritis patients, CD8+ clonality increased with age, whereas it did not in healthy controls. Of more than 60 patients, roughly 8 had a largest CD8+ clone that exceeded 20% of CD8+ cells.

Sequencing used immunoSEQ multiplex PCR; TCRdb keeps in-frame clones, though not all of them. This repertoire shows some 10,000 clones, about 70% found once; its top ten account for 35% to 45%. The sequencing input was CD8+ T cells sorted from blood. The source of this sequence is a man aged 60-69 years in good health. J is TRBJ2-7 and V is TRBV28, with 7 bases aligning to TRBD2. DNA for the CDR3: TGTGCCAGCAGTCTGGCGGGGGCCTACGAGCAGTACTTC. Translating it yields CASSLAGAYEQYF.